A selection of T cell receptor beta chains follows, all from one sample in a study of PD-1 blockade in mismatch repair-deficient tumors. Sequenced by immunoSEQ multiplex PCR; TCRdb stores in-frame clones only, minus some. The data contain roughly 48,000 clones, under 85% of them singletons. Here the sequenced sample was PBMCs, taken before pembrolizumab treatment. These receptor sequences come from an adult with mismatch repair-deficient cancer. Both conserved end residues are part of each CDR3. A D gene is named only where the DNA matches it firmly.

v_call,j_call,d_call,cdr3_aa,cdr3_nt
TRBV7-9,TRBJ2-2,TRBD2,CASSPRENSGSAGELFF,TGTGCCAGCAGCCCCCGGGAGAATAGCGGGAGCGCCGGGGAGCTGTTTTTT
TRBV28,TRBJ2-5,.,CASSLAETQYF,TGTGCCAGCAGTTTGGCGGAGACCCAGTACTTC
TRBV27,TRBJ1-2,.,CASSFRPNYGYTF,TGTGCCAGCAGTTTCCGCCCTAACTATGGCTACACCTTC